These T cell receptor beta chains were read from a single sample in a study of T-cell reconstitution after alpha-beta-depleted transplantation in children. Each CDR3 protein gets one entry after TCRdb re-called the PCR reads with MiXCR. The sample lists roughly 400,000 distinct CDR3 sequences; over 20% were seen once. Specimen: PBMCs from the stem cell graft donor, collected from the stem cell graft. Receptor source: a human donor who donated a stem cell graft to a child with acute myeloid leukemia. The conserved cysteine and the conserved F or W are not part of the CDR3 here.

J | V | length | CDR3
TRBJ2-2 | TRBV5-1 | 12 | ASSLMTNTGELF
TRBJ2-3 | TRBV20-1 | 13 | SATASGRASDTQY
TRBJ2-7 | TRBV4-1 | 13 | ASSQEPGLHYEQY
TRBJ2-5 | TRBV5-1 | 11 | ASSYTTQETQY
TRBJ1-2 | TRBV9 | 14 | ASSVSLAGGVYGYT
TRBJ2-4 | TRBV21-1 | 13 | ASSKGAGRENIQY
TRBJ2-5 | TRBV7-6 | 12 | ASSIGQFQETQY
TRBJ2-1 | TRBV7-9 | 14 | ASSLSGTHTYNEQF
TRBJ2-1 | TRBV6-1 | 12 | ASTGLAEPYEQF
TRBJ2-6 | TRBV6-5 | 16 | ASSPIPGLATGANVLT
TRBJ2-1 | TRBV12-3/TRBV12-4 | 12 | ASSPGLWYHEQF
TRBJ2-2 | TRBV20-1 | 14 | SARPQGAFDTGELF
TRBJ1-5 | TRBV7-2 | 13 | ASSLSVSRNQPQH
TRBJ2-2 | TRBV5-1 | 11 | ASSGQGTGELF
TRBJ2-1 | TRBV20-1 | 12 | SADSGRAGNEQF
TRBJ2-7 | TRBV5-1 | 12 | ASSPFGIAVEQY
TRBJ1-1 | TRBV29-1 | 9 | SVTVNTEAF
TRBJ2-1 | TRBV20-1 | 15 | SARGAEKARSYNEQF
TRBJ2-7 | TRBV12-3/TRBV12-4 | 14 | ASSFQAGGPEYEQY
TRBJ2-1 | TRBV20-1 | 11 | SASGSFLNEQF
TRBJ1-3 | TRBV18 | 14 | ASSPSGAPSGNTIY
TRBJ2-2 | TRBV12-3/TRBV12-4 | 14 | ASSYRGGRNTGELF
TRBJ2-3 | TRBV29-1 | 13 | SVKTSGRESDTQY
TRBJ2-5 | TRBV4-1 | 12 | ASSLAVIQETQY
TRBJ1-1 | TRBV9 | 12 | ASSVEFRGTEAF
TRBJ2-7 | TRBV29-1 | 11 | SVESRGRSEQY
TRBJ1-6 | TRBV9 | 13 | ASSLRPGENSPLH
TRBJ1-6 | TRBV6-1 | 12 | ASSSRQGDSPLH
TRBJ1-1 | TRBV3-1 | 10 | ASSQPGFEAF
TRBJ1-5 | TRBV4-1 | 12 | ASSQGVSDQPQH
TRBJ2-7 | TRBV29-1 | 11 | SVVRDSAYEQY
TRBJ2-1 | TRBV20-1 | 11 | SARHGVYNEQF
TRBJ2-7 | TRBV5-6 | 12 | ASSLVESTYEQY
TRBJ2-7 | TRBV20-1 | 11 | SASPGTTYEQY
TRBJ2-7 | TRBV20-1 | 14 | SAREIRSGRSYEQY
TRBJ2-1 | TRBV29-1 | 12 | SVLLAGVTNEQF